This T cell receptor beta chain was captured by sequencing in a study of blood T cell repertoires in COVID-19 (dated by TCRdb to 2018 to 2020). About the investigation overall: Samples from collaborators originated in the United States, Italy and Spain and spanned both the acute and convalescent phases of COVID-19. Where HLA class I and class II types were available, the types were taken from metadata supplied by the sample provider, not from assay-based typing. The samples were drawn from two sources: the first 160 participants of the ongoing ImmuneRACE study, and 1,254 subjects contributed by 6 global collaborators. The sample metadata nearly always contained a de-identified subject ID, COVID-19 status, age in years and sex. The prospective study material was composed of cDNA or gDNA derived from T cells, B-cell-depleted T cells, or PBMCs. Subjects who had been exposed to COVID-19, were actively infected with it, or had recovered from it provided the deeply sampled blood TCRbeta repertoires that made up the dataset. The repertoires were released in a freely available public database meant as a resource for research on the immune response to SARS-CoV-2. Study-level results and caveats: How much clinical and demographic metadata was included differed by source and by participant, and the metadata was provided uncurated.

In the prospective study, participants were roughly 18 to 89 years old, resided in about two dozen geographic areas of the United States, and were enrolled through a virtual design. Cohort assignment in the prospective study relied on participant-reported clinical history from a screening survey and a study questionnaire. In the prospective study, whole blood, serum and a nasopharyngeal or oropharyngeal swab were collected from each participant by mobile phlebotomists. Additional blood draws and questionnaires over an approximately two-month period could optionally be provided by prospective study participants. Prospective study blood samples were shipped either frozen or at room temperature before DNA extraction. CDR1 and CDR2 are drawn from the germline V gene: LGHNT, FRNRAP. Trimmed from V: 6 bases; trimmed from J: 0 bases; junction bases lacking a gene match: 5. The CDR3 runs 16 amino acids, cysteine and phenylalanine included. Here the CDR3 DNA is all that survives: 48 bases in frame from base 1.

TCRbeta CDR3 regions were amplified from genomic DNA by means of the immunoSEQ Assay, a bias-controlled multiplex PCR. As for the original processing: The number of nucleated cells in each sample was estimated from the amplification of reference gene primers within the assay. To quantify the absolute abundance of each unique TCRbeta CDR3 rearrangement, sequence reads were collapsed and filtered. For each sample, productive Simpson clonality was calculated by taking the square root of Simpson's diversity index across productive rearrangements. TCRdb carries this immuneACCESS record with in-frame sequences only. Its versions omit some clonotypes, under half of them owing to an unresolved V gene in the studies checked, with the rest unexplained. Clone size and V and J calls were adopted from that table, with D and trimming inferred from the DNA. Here the sample has fewer than 500,000 clones; 88% occur a single time. The ten largest clonotypes hold over 0.9% of the sample.

A word on this clone: Its antigen target is currently unknown. One base away there is no much larger clone; base qualities are not given.

The specimen sequenced was PBMCs or T cells enriched from blood (not recorded which). The TCR comes from a woman in her thirties with acute COVID-19. The V and J segments used are TRBV12-5 and TRBJ2-3; TRBD2 fits 11 bases in the junction. The bases read TGTGCTAGTGGCCCACTAGCGGGAGCTAGCACAGATACGCAGTATTTT. The translation is CASGPLAGASTDTQYF.